The rows below give T cell receptor beta chains drawn from one sample of a study of brain T cells in children with intractable seizures. The table came from immunoSEQ multiplex PCR; TCRdb's copy has only in-frame clones and leaves some out. The sample has 300,000 to 400,000 clones, roughly 92% seen once; the top ten hold 4.5% to 7%. The material was peripheral blood, obtained more than 4 months after surgery. These receptor sequences come from a boy under two years old with tuberous sclerosis and intractable seizures. CDR3s include the opening cysteine and the closing phenylalanine or tryptophan. The D gene is left open where the match is weak. Only some rows state a clone size, as once, few, many or a class for expanded clones.

V: TRBV11-2
J: TRBJ1-6
size: -
D: TRBD1
DNA: TGTGCCAGCAGACCCGGGACAGGGATTTCCTATAATTCACCCCTCCACTTT
CDR3: CASRPGTGISYNSPLHF

V: TRBV5-5
J: TRBJ1-1
size: -
D: -
DNA: TGTGCCAGCAGCGGCACTCGGACTGAAGCTTTCTTT
CDR3: CASSGTRTEAFF

V: TRBV12-5
J: TRBJ1-2
size: -
D: TRBD1
DNA: TGTGCTAGTGGTATTACAGGGGGCGGGTATGGCTACACCTTC
CDR3: CASGITGGGYGYTF

V: TRBV5-6
J: TRBJ2-7
size: -
D: -
DNA: TGTGCCAGCAGTTCCGGAATCGAGCAGTACTTC
CDR3: CASSSGIEQYF

V: TRBV18
J: TRBJ2-3
size: -
D: TRBD2
DNA: TGTGCCAGCTCACCACAGCGGGAAGTAGATACGCAGTATTTT
CDR3: CASSPQREVDTQYF

V: TRBV28
J: TRBJ2-1
size: -
D: TRBD2
DNA: TGTGCCAGCAGTTATAGACCCCCTGCTAGCGGGGGCAACAATGAGCAGTTCTTC
CDR3: CASSYRPPASGGNNEQFF

V: TRBV20-1
J: TRBJ2-3
size: -
D: -
DNA: TGCAGTGCTTTGCGGCCAGATACGCAGTATTTT
CDR3: CSALRPDTQYF

V: TRBV28
J: TRBJ2-7
size: few
D: TRBD1
DNA: TGTGCCAGTGCACCGGGACAGGGGACCTACGAGCAGTACTTC
CDR3: CASAPGQGTYEQYF

V: TRBV6-5
J: TRBJ2-7
size: once
D: TRBD2
DNA: TGTGCCAGTGGGTCTAGCGGGAAAGACTCCTACGAGCAGTACTTC
CDR3: CASGSSGKDSYEQYF

V: TRBV2
J: TRBJ2-7
size: -
D: TRBD1
DNA: TGTGCCAGCAGGGACAGGGCCAGCTCCTACGAGCAGTACTTC
CDR3: CASRDRASSYEQYF

V: TRBV11-2
J: TRBJ1-2
size: -
D: TRBD1
DNA: TGTGCCAGCAGCTTAGGGGGACAGGGGGTAGGCTACACCTTC
CDR3: CASSLGGQGVGYTF

V: TRBV9
J: TRBJ1-2
size: -
D: -
DNA: TGTGCCAGCAGCTTGGGGGATAACTATGGCTACACCTTC
CDR3: CASSLGDNYGYTF

V: TRBV18
J: TRBJ2-1
size: once
D: -
DNA: TGTGCCAGCTCACCACAGGTGGGGAATGAGCAGTTCTTC
CDR3: CASSPQVGNEQFF

V: TRBV7-6
J: TRBJ2-7
size: -
D: -
DNA: TGTGCCAGCAACGACTGGGGTCGCGGGGGCCCCTACGAGCAGTACTTC
CDR3: CASNDWGRGGPYEQYF

V: TRBV28
J: TRBJ2-7
size: -
D: TRBD1
DNA: TGTGCCAGCAGTTCAGGGGGCCCAACCGGCTACGAGCAGTACTTC
CDR3: CASSSGGPTGYEQYF

V: TRBV6-2/TRBV6-3
J: TRBJ2-3
size: -
D: -
DNA: TGTGCCAGCAGTCGTAGGGGACCAGATACGCAGTATTTT
CDR3: CASSRRGPDTQYF

V: TRBV5-4
J: TRBJ1-4
size: -
D: -
DNA: TGTGCCAGCAGCTTGGGCAGACCCAATGAAAAACTGTTTTTT
CDR3: CASSLGRPNEKLFF

V: TRBV29-1
J: TRBJ1-1
size: -
D: TRBD1
DNA: TGCAGCGTCGTCCCCCCGGGACAGCAAGCTTTCTTT
CDR3: CSVVPPGQQAFF

V: TRBV12-3/TRBV12-4
J: TRBJ1-2
size: -
D: -
DNA: TGTGCCAGCTCGACAAAGGGATTTGGCTACACCTTC
CDR3: CASSTKGFGYTF

V: TRBV7-3
J: TRBJ1-1
size: -
D: -
DNA: TGTGCCAGGGAGGCAGGGTCAAAACGAATGAGCACTGAAGCTTTCTTT
CDR3: CAREAGSKRMSTEAFF

V: TRBV10-3
J: TRBJ2-6
size: -
D: -
DNA: TGTGCCATCAGTGGCACAGGGTCTGGGGCCAACGTCCTGACTTTC
CDR3: CAISGTGSGANVLTF

V: TRBV30
J: TRBJ1-1
size: -
D: -
DNA: TGTGCCTGGACCTACGAAGCCAGGGGATACACTGAAGCTTTCTTT
CDR3: CAWTYEARGYTEAFF

V: TRBV7-8
J: TRBJ2-7
size: -
D: TRBD1
DNA: TGTGCCAGCAGCCCACGGACAGGGATGTCCTACGAGCAGTACTTC
CDR3: CASSPRTGMSYEQYF

V: TRBV18
J: TRBJ2-2
size: -
D: -
DNA: TGTGCCAGCTCACCTGGTTTCCACACCGGGGAGCTGTTTTTT
CDR3: CASSPGFHTGELFF

V: TRBV5-1
J: TRBJ2-2
size: -
D: TRBD2
DNA: TGCGCCAGCAGCTTGTATCGAGGACTAGCGCCCCTTTCGAACACCGGGGAGCTGTTTTTT
CDR3: CASSLYRGLAPLSNTGELFF

V: TRBV7-9
J: TRBJ1-5
size: -
D: -
DNA: TGTGCCAGCAGCTTAGATGTAGGGTCCGCTCAGCCCCAGCATTTT
CDR3: CASSLDVGSAQPQHF

V: TRBV9
J: TRBJ1-5
size: -
D: -
DNA: TGTGCCAGCAGCCCTCTGGGGCAGAACAATCAGCCCCAGCATTTT
CDR3: CASSPLGQNNQPQHF

V: TRBV29-1
J: TRBJ1-1
size: -
D: -
DNA: TGCAGCGCGGGTGGGGTAGTGGGCACTGAAGCTTTCTTT
CDR3: CSAGGVVGTEAFF

V: TRBV7-9
J: TRBJ1-6
size: -
D: TRBD1
DNA: TGTGCCAGCAGCTTAGAGGGACAGGGATGGTCACCCCTCCACTTT
CDR3: CASSLEGQGWSPLHF

V: TRBV19
J: TRBJ1-4
size: -
D: -
DNA: TGTGCCACCAGGTGGGGGACCACAACTAATGAAAAACTGTTTTTT
CDR3: CATRWGTTTNEKLFF

V: TRBV18
J: TRBJ2-5
size: -
D: -
DNA: TGTGCCAGCTCACCGCTCGCCGGGGAAGAGACCCAGTACTTC
CDR3: CASSPLAGEETQYF

V: TRBV3-1/TRBV3-2
J: TRBJ1-6
size: once
D: -
DNA: TGTGCCAGCAGCCGGCAGGGGTTGTCACCCCTCCACTTT
CDR3: CASSRQGLSPLHF

V: TRBV29-1
J: TRBJ1-2
size: -
D: -
DNA: TGCAGCGTTGAACGGGGTTCAGCTAACTATGGCTACACCTTC
CDR3: CSVERGSANYGYTF

V: TRBV7-8
J: TRBJ2-7
size: -
D: TRBD1
DNA: TGTGCCAGCAGCTTAGGACAGGGGGCCGAGCAGTACTTC
CDR3: CASSLGQGAEQYF

V: TRBV21-1
J: TRBJ2-5
size: -
D: -
DNA: TGTGCCAATTCCAAGTTACAAGAGACCCAGTACTTC
CDR3: CANSKLQETQYF

V: TRBV7-3
J: TRBJ2-3
size: -
D: TRBD2
DNA: TGTGCCAGCAGCTCGCCTCCTCTAGCGGGGACAGATACGCAGTATTTT
CDR3: CASSSPPLAGTDTQYF

V: TRBV12-3/TRBV12-4
J: TRBJ1-5
size: -
D: -
DNA: TGTGCCAGCAGCCCTGGGGGTAATCAGCCCCAGCATTTT
CDR3: CASSPGGNQPQHF

V: TRBV11-2
J: TRBJ2-5
size: few
D: TRBD2
DNA: TGTGCCAGCAGCCGCGGGAGAGAGGAGACCCAGTACTTC
CDR3: CASSRGREETQYF

V: TRBV7-9
J: TRBJ2-1
size: once
D: TRBD2
DNA: TGTGCCAGCAGCTTCGGACTAGCGGGGTACAATGAGCAGTTCTTC
CDR3: CASSFGLAGYNEQFF

V: TRBV4-1
J: TRBJ2-7
size: -
D: -
DNA: TGCGCCAGCAGCCAAGAACAGAGAAACTCCTACGAGCAGTACTTC
CDR3: CASSQEQRNSYEQYF

V: TRBV5-1
J: TRBJ2-5
size: -
D: -
DNA: TGCGCCAGCAGCCCGGGACGGAGCCAAGAGACCCAGTACTTC
CDR3: CASSPGRSQETQYF

V: TRBV30
J: TRBJ2-2
size: -
D: -
DNA: TGTGCCTGGAGTCTATGGGGGGCGAACACCGGGGAGCTGTTTTTT
CDR3: CAWSLWGANTGELFF

V: TRBV6-5
J: TRBJ2-1
size: -
D: -
DNA: TGTGCCAGCAGTTTAAGGTCTTACAATGAGCAGTTCTTC
CDR3: CASSLRSYNEQFF

V: TRBV3-1/TRBV3-2
J: TRBJ1-2
size: -
D: -
DNA: TGTGCCAGCAGCCAAGATGAGGGGGGCTCCTGGGGCTACACCTTC
CDR3: CASSQDEGGSWGYTF

V: TRBV27
J: TRBJ2-3
size: -
D: -
DNA: TGTGCCAGCAGTTTAGGTTCCGGGGATACGCAGTATTTT
CDR3: CASSLGSGDTQYF

V: TRBV12-3/TRBV12-4
J: TRBJ2-1
size: -
D: -
DNA: TGTGCCAGCAGTTTAGGCCTAGGCCCTCCGCAGTTCTTC
CDR3: CASSLGLGPPQFF

V: TRBV5-6
J: TRBJ2-7
size: -
D: TRBD1
DNA: TGTGCCAGCAGTTCGACTTCCGGGACAGGGAAGATTGGCTTC
CDR3: CASSSTSGTGKIGF

V: TRBV6-2/TRBV6-3
J: TRBJ1-1
size: -
D: -
DNA: TGTGCCAGCAGTTACTCTGGGACACTTCTTGAAGCTTTCTTT
CDR3: CASSYSGTLLEAFF

V: TRBV2
J: TRBJ2-1
size: -
D: TRBD2
DNA: TGTGCCAGCAGTGATTCAGCGGGAGGCGTCAATGAGCAGTTCTTC
CDR3: CASSDSAGGVNEQFF

V: TRBV15
J: TRBJ2-1
size: once
D: TRBD2
DNA: TGTGCCACCAGCTCCAGACCGGGACTAGCGGGGGGCCGACTTTACAATGAGCAGTTCTTC
CDR3: CATSSRPGLAGGRLYNEQFF

V: TRBV24-1
J: TRBJ2-5
size: -
D: TRBD1
DNA: TGTGCCACCAGGGGACAGGGGAACCAAGAGACCCAGTACTTC
CDR3: CATRGQGNQETQYF

V: TRBV18
J: TRBJ2-5
size: -
D: -
DNA: TGTGCCAGCGCGGATTCGGAGACCCAGTACTTC
CDR3: CASADSETQYF

V: TRBV6-1
J: TRBJ1-6
size: -
D: -
DNA: TGTGCCAGCAGTGAAAGCGGAGGGGGTTCACCCCTCCACTTT
CDR3: CASSESGGGSPLHF